These T cell receptor beta chains were read from a single sample in a study of identical twins. From the 5' RACE reads, TCRdb called clonotypes with MiXCR, one entry per CDR3 protein. The table lists about 890,000 distinct CDR3 sequences, roughly an eighth of them singletons, with around 1.6% in the top ten. The sample was also linked to a second study, of yellow fever vaccine responses in identical twins.

Sequencing was carried out using PBMCs. The source is a woman between 18 and 29 years old in good health. Each CDR3 is given with its conserved first and last residue. Each record gives: J gene, CDR3 length, clone size, V gene, D gene, CDR3 DNA, CDR3 protein. The D gene is left open where the match is weak. The size entry is marked missing in some rows and otherwise reads once, few, many or a size class.

TRBJ2-1 | 14 | NA | TRBV7-6 | NA | TGTGCCAGCAGCTTAGTGATCCTGGGGAATGAGCAGTTCTTC | CASSLVILGNEQFF
TRBJ2-1 | 15 | many | TRBV29-1 | TRBD2 | TGCAGCGTTGAACCCCGGGACTACCTTGTCAGTGAGCAGTTCTTC | CSVEPRDYLVSEQFF
TRBJ1-1 | 14 | few | TRBV6-5 | NA | TGTGCCAGCAGTTTTCGCAGAATGAACACTGAAGCTTTCTTT | CASSFRRMNTEAFF
TRBJ2-1 | 17 | NA | TRBV11-1 | NA | TGTGCCAGCAGCGCGCACAGAGGTGGGGAGTCACTCAATGAGCAGTTCTTC | CASSAHRGGESLNEQFF
TRBJ1-1 | 12 | many | TRBV28 | NA | TGTGCCAGCCTTCAGAGAAACACTGAAGCTTTCTTT | CASLQRNTEAFF
TRBJ2-3 | 17 | NA | TRBV2 | NA | TGTGCCAGCAGTGAATATGGGTGGCGCTCGTCGGGAGATACGCAGTATTTT | CASSEYGWRSSGDTQYF
TRBJ2-1 | 18 | few | TRBV18 | TRBD2 | TGTGCCAGCTCACCAGCGGCCGGCGGGAGAGTAGTTGACAATGAGCAGTTCTTC | CASSPAAGGRVVDNEQFF
TRBJ2-5 | 14 | NA | TRBV6-5 | NA | TGTGCCAGCAGTTACGGGGTCGTTCAAGAGACCCAGTACTTC | CASSYGVVQETQYF
TRBJ2-5 | 16 | few | TRBV4-1 | NA | TGCGCCAGCAGCCAAGATCCCCCCATGGGGAGTGAGACCCAGTACTTC | CASSQDPPMGSETQYF
TRBJ1-2 | 13 | NA | TRBV29-1 | NA | TGCAGCGTTGAAGATCCCCTTAACTATGGCTACACCTTC | CSVEDPLNYGYTF
TRBJ1-1 | 14 | many | TRBV12-3/TRBV12-4 | NA | TGTGCCAGCAGTTTGGGGTTTCAGAGAACTGAAGCTTTCTTT | CASSLGFQRTEAFF
TRBJ2-7 | 14 | many | TRBV7-6 | NA | TGTGCCAGCAGTTATTCTGATAGCTCCTACGAGCAGTACTTC | CASSYSDSSYEQYF
TRBJ2-3 | 14 | NA | TRBV27 | TRBD2 | TGTGCCAGCAGTTTATATGCGGGAGGGCCTACGCAGTATTTT | CASSLYAGGPTQYF
TRBJ2-1 | 15 | NA | TRBV20-1 | NA | TGCAGTGCTCCCACGACAGGAACCCTATACAATGAGCAGTTCTTC | CSAPTTGTLYNEQFF
TRBJ1-2 | 13 | NA | TRBV20-1 | NA | TGCAGTGCCCAACAAGGGCTTAACTATGGCTACACCTTC | CSAQQGLNYGYTF
TRBJ2-5 | 14 | few | TRBV7-9 | NA | TGTGCCAGCAGCTTATCGCTAGATCAAGAGACCCAGTACTTC | CASSLSLDQETQYF
TRBJ2-7 | 13 | few | TRBV28 | NA | TGTGCCAGCAGTTTCGTCACGCCCTACGAGCAGTACTTC | CASSFVTPYEQYF
TRBJ2-7 | 14 | NA | TRBV12-3/TRBV12-4 | NA | TGTGCCAGCGGCCCTAGCAGCAGCTCCTACGAGCAGTACTTC | CASGPSSSSYEQYF
TRBJ2-7 | 14 | NA | TRBV20-1 | NA | TGCAGTGCCATCAGGACACGTAGCTCCTACGAGCAGTACTTC | CSAIRTRSSYEQYF
TRBJ2-3 | 16 | many | TRBV12-3/TRBV12-4 | TRBD2 | TGTGCCAGCAGTTCCGGAGCGGGGGCTAGCACAGATACGCAGTATTTT | CASSSGAGASTDTQYF
TRBJ2-1 | 13 | few | TRBV10-3 | NA | TGTGCCTCCTCCGGGGCAGACAACAATGAGCAGTTCTTC | CASSGADNNEQFF
TRBJ2-1 | 14 | NA | TRBV20-1 | TRBD2 | TGCAGTGGAGCCCGGGGGGGCCGTTCAAATGAGCAGTTCTTC | CSGARGGRSNEQFF
TRBJ2-7 | 16 | many | TRBV20-1 | TRBD2 | TGCAGTGCTCGCGGGACTAGCGGGAGCCCCAACTACGAGCAGTACTTC | CSARGTSGSPNYEQYF
TRBJ2-7 | 13 | many | TRBV28 | NA | TGTGCCAGCAGTTTGCTCCGAGGGTACGAGCAGTACTTC | CASSLLRGYEQYF
TRBJ2-2 | 16 | few | TRBV7-8 | TRBD1 | TGTGCCAGCAGCTTAGGTCTGACAGGGGGTACCGGGGAGCTGTTTTTT | CASSLGLTGGTGELFF
TRBJ2-3 | 19 | NA | TRBV28 | NA | TGTGCCAGCAGTTTTCCCACACCAACGGGCTCTAGAGGAACAGATACGCAGAATTTT | CASSFPTPTGSRGTDTQNF
TRBJ2-7 | 16 | few | TRBV5-1 | TRBD1 | TGCGCCAGCAGCCCCCTCGGGACAGGGACCTCCTACGAGCAGTACTTC | CASSPLGTGTSYEQYF
TRBJ2-2 | 16 | few | TRBV12-3/TRBV12-4 | TRBD1 | TGTGCCAGCAGTTTAGCGCAAGGACAGGGCACCGGGGAGCTGTTTTTT | CASSLAQGQGTGELFF
TRBJ2-2 | 16 | NA | TRBV25-1 | NA | TGTGCCAGCAGTGAAGACAGGAGCATAGGAACCGGGGAGCTGTTTTTT | CASSEDRSIGTGELFF
TRBJ1-2 | 14 | NA | TRBV7-9 | NA | TGTGCCAGCAGCTTATCTGGCAGCCTATCTGGCTACACCTTC | CASSLSGSLSGYTF
TRBJ1-6 | 10 | few | TRBV27 | NA | TGTGCCAGCAGCCGGGACTCCCTCCACTTT | CASSRDSLHF
TRBJ1-1 | 14 | many | TRBV12-3/TRBV12-4 | NA | TGTGCCAGCAGTTATGCCCAATGGAAAGCTGAAGCTTTCTTT | CASSYAQWKAEAFF
TRBJ2-5 | 12 | NA | TRBV20-1 | NA | TGCAGTGCTATGGGGCTGAGGGGGACCCAGTACTTC | CSAMGLRGTQYF
TRBJ2-5 | 15 | few | TRBV7-3 | TRBD2 | TGTGCCAGCAGCTTAGTCGGTAGCGGGAGCGAGACCCAGTACTTC | CASSLVGSGSETQYF
TRBJ2-3 | 14 | many | TRBV9 | TRBD2 | TGTGCCAGCAGCCTCGTAGCGGGAGCAGATACGCAGTATTTT | CASSLVAGADTQYF
TRBJ2-1 | 11 | many | TRBV20-1 | NA | TGCAGTGCTCGCAATGGGGGTGAGCAGTTCTTC | CSARNGGEQFF
TRBJ2-1 | 14 | many | TRBV12-3/TRBV12-4 | NA | TGTGCCAGCGGAATCGAGGGGGGATTACCCCCTCAGTTCTTC | CASGIEGGLPPQFF
TRBJ2-3 | 15 | NA | TRBV6-1 | TRBD2 | TGTGCCAGCAGTGAAGCTAGCGGGAAAACAGATACGCAGTATTTT | CASSEASGKTDTQYF
TRBJ2-4 | 15 | many | TRBV6-5 | NA | TGTGCCAGCAGTTACCCCCGCAGGTCCAAAAACATTCAGTACTTC | CASSYPRRSKNIQYF
TRBJ2-3 | 13 | NA | TRBV11-2 | NA | TGTGCCAGCAGCTATAAACCCCCAGATACGCAGTATTTT | CASSYKPPDTQYF
TRBJ2-1 | 14 | many | TRBV4-1 | NA | TGCGCCAGCAGCCAAGCCTTAGGGCCCAATGAGCAGTTCTTC | CASSQALGPNEQFF
TRBJ2-7 | 17 | NA | TRBV4-1 | TRBD1 | TGCGCCAGCAGCCAAGGGACAGGGAAGGGCGCCTCCTACGAGCAGTACTTC | CASSQGTGKGASYEQYF
TRBJ1-1 | 16 | NA | TRBV27 | NA | TGTGCCAGCAGTTTTTTAGCCGGGACGGTGAACACTGAAGCTTTCTTT | CASSFLAGTVNTEAFF
TRBJ1-4 | 16 | many | TRBV12-3/TRBV12-4 | NA | TGTGCCAGCAGTTTAGCGTTCGGTATGGCTAATGAAAAACTGTTTTTT | CASSLAFGMANEKLFF
TRBJ2-1 | 17 | few | TRBV24-1 | TRBD2 | TGTGCCACCAGTGATCCTACTAGCGCTAGCTCCTACAATGAGCAGTTCTTC | CATSDPTSASSYNEQFF
TRBJ2-2 | 15 | NA | TRBV3-1 | NA | TGTGCCAGCAGCCAAGGGCAGGGGCCCACCGGGGAGCTGTTTTTT | CASSQGQGPTGELFF
TRBJ2-3 | 11 | many | TRBV5-1 | NA | TGCGCCAGCAGGCTGTCTAGCGCGCAGTATTTT | CASRLSSAQYF
TRBJ2-1 | 16 | few | TRBV11-2 | TRBD2 | TGTGCCAGCACCAAAGCGGGGGCGGGAGGGCCGAGGGAGCAGTTCTTC | CASTKAGAGGPREQFF
TRBJ2-1 | 15 | many | TRBV7-9 | TRBD1 | TGTGCCAGCAGCCTACAGGGGGGTTTGTACAATGAGCAGTTCTTC | CASSLQGGLYNEQFF
TRBJ2-3 | 15 | NA | TRBV6-5 | TRBD2 | TGTGCCAGCAGTTTAAGCGGGAGGAAGACAGATACGCAGTATTTT | CASSLSGRKTDTQYF
TRBJ2-5 | 17 | few | TRBV12-3/TRBV12-4 | NA | TGTGCCAGCAGTTTTGGCAATGAAGTAGGACAAAGCAAGACCCAGTACTTC | CASSFGNEVGQSKTQYF
TRBJ2-3 | 16 | NA | TRBV20-1 | TRBD2 | TGCAGTGCTAGAGGCCTAGCGGGGGGGCCCGGAGATACGCAGTATTTT | CSARGLAGGPGDTQYF
TRBJ2-3 | 18 | NA | TRBV11-2 | TRBD2 | TGTGCCAGCAGCCTTCGCCCGGGACTAGCGGGAGATGTGGATACGCAGTATTTT | CASSLRPGLAGDVDTQYF
TRBJ2-5 | 18 | NA | TRBV5-1 | TRBD2 | TGCGCCAGCAGCTTGCTAGTGACTAGCGGGGAAGGAGGAGAGACCCAGTACTTC | CASSLLVTSGEGGETQYF
TRBJ1-3 | 14 | NA | TRBV7-9 | NA | TGTGCCAGCAGCCCGTGGACAGATGGAAACACCATATATTTT | CASSPWTDGNTIYF
TRBJ2-1 | 16 | NA | TRBV10-3 | TRBD2 | TGTGCCAGCAGTGAGTGGAAAGCGGGGGCGAACAATGAGCAGTTCTTC | CASSEWKAGANNEQFF
TRBJ2-7 | 16 | many | TRBV25-1 | NA | TGTGCCAGCCCCCGGATTAGAGCGGTTCCGACCTACGAGCAGTACTTC | CASPRIRAVPTYEQYF
TRBJ2-7 | 13 | NA | TRBV27 | NA | TGTGCCAGCAGTTTGAACAGACGATACGAGCAGTACTTC | CASSLNRRYEQYF
TRBJ1-1 | 16 | few | TRBV2 | TRBD1 | TGTGCCAGCAGGGAAAATCGAGGACAGGACAAAACGAAAGCTTTCTTT | CASRENRGQDKTKAFF